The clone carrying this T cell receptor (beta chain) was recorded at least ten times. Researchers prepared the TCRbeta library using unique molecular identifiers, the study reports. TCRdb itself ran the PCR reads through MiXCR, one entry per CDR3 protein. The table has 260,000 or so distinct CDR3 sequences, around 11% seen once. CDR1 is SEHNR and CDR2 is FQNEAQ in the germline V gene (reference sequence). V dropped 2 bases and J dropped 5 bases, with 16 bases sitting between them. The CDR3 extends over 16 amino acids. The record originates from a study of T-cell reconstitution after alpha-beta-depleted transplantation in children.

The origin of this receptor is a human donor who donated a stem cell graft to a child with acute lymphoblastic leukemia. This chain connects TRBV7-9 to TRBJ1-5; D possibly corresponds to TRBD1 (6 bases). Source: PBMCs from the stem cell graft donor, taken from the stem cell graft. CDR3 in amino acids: CASSLSVGGLDQPQHF. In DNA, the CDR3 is TGTGCCAGCAGCTTATCCGTCGGGGGCTTAGATCAGCCCCAGCATTTT.